The rows below give T cell receptor beta chains drawn from one sample of a study of cytomegalovirus exposure and HLA in healthy donors. Libraries were prepared by immunoSEQ multiplex PCR; TCRdb keeps only in-frame clonotypes and omits some of them. This sample carries over 50,000 clones, 60% to 80% of them seen once, and the ten largest clones take 2% to 3%. Sequenced material: PBMCs. The origin of the receptors is a female donor in good health and CMV-seronegative. CDR3s include the opening cysteine and the closing phenylalanine or tryptophan. Each record gives: clone size, J gene, V gene, D gene, CDR3 protein, CDR3 DNA. D genes are given only for firm matches. Some rows mark clone size as missing; the rest say once, few, many or name a class of expanded clone.

abundance: -
j_gene: TRBJ1-6
v_gene: TRBV7-9
d_gene: -
CDR3aa: CASSLSRGRSPLHF
CDR3nt: TGTGCCAGCAGCTTATCGCGGGGAAGGTCACCCCTCCACTTT

abundance: -
j_gene: TRBJ2-5
v_gene: TRBV15
d_gene: TRBD2
CDR3aa: CATSRGRTSDKETQYF
CDR3nt: TGTGCCACCAGTAGAGGGAGGACTAGCGATAAAGAGACCCAGTACTTC

abundance: -
j_gene: TRBJ1-2
v_gene: TRBV4-3
d_gene: TRBD1
CDR3aa: CASSQGPGTGRSGGYTF
CDR3nt: TGCGCCAGCAGCCAAGGTCCGGGGACAGGGAGGTCTGGCGGCTACACCTTC

abundance: -
j_gene: TRBJ2-3
v_gene: TRBV5-1
d_gene: TRBD1
CDR3aa: CASSPAKGATDTQYF
CDR3nt: TGCGCCAGCAGCCCGGCGAAGGGGGCAACAGATACGCAGTATTTT

abundance: -
j_gene: TRBJ1-6
v_gene: TRBV7-2
d_gene: -
CDR3aa: CASSPGLINSPLHF
CDR3nt: TGTGCCAGCAGCCCCGGACTGATTAATTCACCCCTCCACTTT

abundance: -
j_gene: TRBJ1-1
v_gene: TRBV7-9
d_gene: TRBD1
CDR3aa: CASSPGTGGTEAFF
CDR3nt: TGTGCCAGCAGCCCAGGAACAGGGGGCACTGAAGCTTTCTTT

abundance: once
j_gene: TRBJ1-6
v_gene: TRBV7-9
d_gene: -
CDR3aa: CASTDKTPLHF
CDR3nt: TGTGCCAGCACCGACAAGACACCCCTCCACTTT

abundance: -
j_gene: TRBJ2-7
v_gene: TRBV5-6
d_gene: TRBD1
CDR3aa: CASRQHRDRVHEQYF
CDR3nt: TGTGCCAGCAGGCAGCACCGGGACAGGGTACACGAGCAGTACTTC

abundance: -
j_gene: TRBJ1-5
v_gene: TRBV11-2
d_gene: -
CDR3aa: CASSPERGPQHF
CDR3nt: TGTGCCAGCAGTCCCGAAAGGGGGCCCCAGCATTTT

abundance: -
j_gene: TRBJ2-4
v_gene: TRBV5-1
d_gene: -
CDR3aa: CASSLATGSPNIQYF
CDR3nt: TGCGCCAGCAGCTTGGCCACAGGCTCCCCGAACATTCAGTACTTC

abundance: -
j_gene: TRBJ1-4
v_gene: TRBV2
d_gene: TRBD1
CDR3aa: CASSLPGQGEKLFF
CDR3nt: TGTGCCAGCAGTTTGCCGGGACAGGGTGAAAAACTGTTTTTT

abundance: -
j_gene: TRBJ1-2
v_gene: TRBV28
d_gene: -
CDR3aa: CASSPPTGVLGGGYTF
CDR3nt: TGTGCCAGCAGTCCCCCAACCGGGGTTCTGGGAGGGGGCTACACCTTC

abundance: -
j_gene: TRBJ1-4
v_gene: TRBV28
d_gene: -
CDR3aa: CASSVGLLNEKLFF
CDR3nt: TGTGCCAGCAGCGTTGGACTGCTAAATGAAAAACTGTTTTTT

abundance: -
j_gene: TRBJ1-3
v_gene: TRBV28
d_gene: TRBD1
CDR3aa: CASTIPTGGPAGNTIYF
CDR3nt: TGTGCCAGCACAATCCCGACAGGGGGCCCAGCTGGAAACACCATATATTTT

abundance: -
j_gene: TRBJ2-1
v_gene: TRBV6-6
d_gene: TRBD1
CDR3aa: CASSKGQGNNEQFF
CDR3nt: TGTGCCAGCAGTAAAGGACAGGGTAACAATGAGCAGTTCTTC

abundance: -
j_gene: TRBJ2-7
v_gene: TRBV7-8
d_gene: -
CDR3aa: CASSPRQGPAYEQYF
CDR3nt: TGTGCCAGCAGTCCTCGGCAGGGTCCTGCCTACGAGCAGTACTTC

abundance: -
j_gene: TRBJ2-7
v_gene: TRBV19
d_gene: -
CDR3aa: CASSRGGASEQYF
CDR3nt: TGTGCCAGTAGTAGGGGCGGTGCTAGCGAGCAGTACTTC

abundance: -
j_gene: TRBJ2-7
v_gene: TRBV7-2
d_gene: TRBD2
CDR3aa: CASSLIGGLAGDEQYF
CDR3nt: TGTGCCAGCAGCTTAATAGGGGGACTAGCGGGGGACGAGCAGTACTTC

abundance: once
j_gene: TRBJ2-7
v_gene: TRBV19
d_gene: TRBD1
CDR3aa: CARPQGAGEQYF
CDR3nt: TGTGCCAGACCACAGGGGGCGGGCGAGCAGTACTTC

abundance: few
j_gene: TRBJ2-1
v_gene: TRBV28
d_gene: -
CDR3aa: CASSKYRNEQFF
CDR3nt: TGTGCCAGCAGCAAATACAGAAATGAGCAGTTCTTC